Listed below are T cell receptor beta chains from one sample, sequenced in a study of OX40 agonist ivuxolimab in advanced cancers. Data came from immunoSEQ multiplex PCR; TCRdb stores just in-frame clones and leaves some out. The sample lists around 140,000 clones; about nine tenths were seen once. This specimen was CD4+ or CD8+ T cells sorted from blood, taken in a trial of the OX40 agonist ivuxolimab. Receptors originate from an adult with an advanced solid tumor such as melanoma, head and neck, liver or kidney cancer. Both conserved end residues are part of each CDR3. The D gene is left open where the match is weak. Size tells how often a clone was seen (once, few, many) or the class of an expanded clone, and some rows leave it out.

j_gene,abundance,d_gene,v_gene,CDR3aa,CDR3nt
TRBJ1-1,-,-,TRBV2,CASRRQATTNTEAFF,TGTGCCAGCAGAAGACAGGCGACCACGAACACTGAAGCTTTCTTT
TRBJ2-7,-,TRBD2,TRBV5-6,CASSFLLAGLVEQYF,TGTGCCAGCAGCTTCCTGCTAGCGGGCCTTGTCGAGCAGTACTTC
TRBJ2-3,once,TRBD2,TRBV7-2,CASTVRGRVGTDTQYF,TGTGCCAGCACCGTCCGAGGGAGGGTCGGCACAGATACGCAGTATTTT
TRBJ1-4,-,-,TRBV7-9,CASSPSNEKLFF,TGTGCCAGCAGCCCCTCTAATGAAAAACTGTTTTTT
TRBJ2-1,-,TRBD2,TRBV7-6,CASSPRGGAGAGINEQFF,TGTGCCAGCAGCCCCCGGGGCGGTGCGGGAGCAGGAATTAATGAGCAGTTCTTC
TRBJ2-6,once,-,TRBV27,CASSLYTEPGANVLTF,TGTGCCAGCAGTTTATACACAGAGCCTGGGGCCAACGTCCTGACTTTC
TRBJ2-7,-,TRBD2,TRBV5-1,CASSLAGTSGNYEQYF,TGCGCCAGCAGCTTGGCCGGGACTAGCGGAAACTACGAGCAGTACTTC
TRBJ1-4,-,-,TRBV5-1,CASSSDPGLYATNEKLFF,TGCGCCAGCAGCTCCGACCCGGGGCTTTATGCAACTAATGAAAAACTGTTTTTT
TRBJ2-7,-,-,TRBV5-8,CASSLVGQDEQYF,TGTGCCAGCAGCTTGGTTGGGCAGGACGAGCAGTACTTC
TRBJ1-6,-,TRBD1,TRBV5-1,CASSLGTGGNSPLHF,TGCGCCAGCAGCTTGGGGACAGGGGGAAATTCACCCCTCCACTTT
TRBJ2-7,-,-,TRBV6-6,CASSYSRVGSYEQYF,TGTGCCAGCAGTTACTCGCGGGTGGGCTCCTACGAGCAGTACTTC
TRBJ1-4,-,-,TRBV18,CASSLTDATNEKLFF,TGTGCCAGCTCACTCACGGATGCAACTAATGAAAAACTGTTTTTT
TRBJ1-6,many,-,TRBV5-4,CASSDSTRSSYNSPLHF,TGTGCCAGCAGCGACTCAACCCGGAGCTCCTATAATTCACCCCTCCACTTT
TRBJ2-4,-,-,TRBV7-2,CASSWEQATLAKNIQYF,TGTGCCAGCAGCTGGGAACAGGCAACTCTAGCCAAAAACATTCAGTACTTC
TRBJ1-4,once,-,TRBV4-3,CASSQGPPHPPRKLFF,TGCGCCAGCAGCCAAGGCCCTCCGCACCCGCCCCGAAAACTGTTTTTT
TRBJ1-5,few,-,TRBV7-2,CASSLRRQVNQPQHF,TGTGCCAGCAGCTTACGTAGACAAGTGAATCAGCCCCAGCATTTT
TRBJ2-7,-,-,TRBV7-9,CASSPTLAGPTSYEQYF,TGTGCCAGCAGCCCCACCCTCGCAGGGCCAACCTCCTACGAGCAGTACTTC
TRBJ1-2,-,-,TRBV12-2,CTSRLAAPRIPNYGYTF,TGTACAAGTCGCTTAGCGGCCCCCAGGATACCTAACTATGGCTACACCTTC
TRBJ2-6,-,TRBD1,TRBV15,CATSSPGQGRLGANVLTF,TGTGCCACCAGCAGCCCGGGACAGGGAAGGCTTGGGGCCAACGTCCTGACTTTC
TRBJ2-7,-,-,TRBV1,CTSSQGLTAYEQYF,TGCACCAGCAGCCAAGGTCTGACAGCCTACGAGCAGTACTTC
TRBJ1-2,-,TRBD1,TRBV7-8,CASSPVGQVLYGYTF,TGTGCCAGCAGCCCCGTCGGACAGGTCCTTTATGGCTACACCTTC
TRBJ1-2,-,TRBD1,TRBV9,CASSATGAYCYGYTF,TGTGCCAGCAGTGCTACAGGGGCTTACTGCTATGGCTACACCTTC
TRBJ1-1,-,-,TRBV19,CASTGLQGRGTEAFF,TGTGCCAGTACCGGGTTGCAGGGCCGGGGCACTGAAGCTTTCTTT
TRBJ2-1,-,TRBD2,TRBV10-1,CASSKTSGRALNNEQFF,TGCGCCAGCAGTAAGACTAGCGGGAGAGCTTTAAACAATGAGCAGTTCTTC
TRBJ2-5,once,TRBD1,TRBV18,CASSPIPGQVQETQYF,TGTGCCAGCTCACCCATCCCGGGACAGGTACAAGAGACCCAGTACTTC
TRBJ2-7,-,-,TRBV28,CASSLTRVYEQYF,TGTGCCAGCAGCCTGACCCGGGTCTACGAGCAGTACTTC
TRBJ2-7,few,-,TRBV10-3,CAISERGYEQYF,TGTGCCATCAGTGAGCGGGGCTACGAGCAGTACTTC
TRBJ1-3,-,-,TRBV30,CAWSVQGLGGNTIYF,TGTGCCTGGAGTGTACAGGGATTAGGTGGAAACACCATATATTTT
TRBJ1-1,-,TRBD1,TRBV7-3,CASSGTGGSNTEAFF,TGTGCCAGCAGCGGAACAGGGGGGAGTAACACTGAAGCTTTCTTT
TRBJ2-2,-,TRBD1,TRBV18,CASSPLPGGFTGELFF,TGTGCCAGCTCACCACTTCCAGGGGGTTTCACCGGGGAGCTGTTTTTT
TRBJ2-7,-,TRBD2,TRBV5-4,CASSLAGTSDEQYF,TGTGCCAGCAGCTTGGCCGGGACTAGCGACGAGCAGTACTTC
TRBJ1-5,-,-,TRBV7-2,CASSEPSGSGQPQHF,TGTGCCAGCAGCGAACCGAGCGGGAGCGGTCAGCCCCAGCATTTT
TRBJ2-7,-,TRBD1,TRBV5-4,CASSRSGTAAYEQYF,TGTGCCAGCAGCCGTTCCGGGACAGCTGCCTACGAGCAGTACTTC